The rows below give T cell receptor beta chains drawn from one sample of a study of Ad26.COV2.S vaccination and SARS-CoV-2 variants. TCRdb's copy holds only in-frame clones and misses some; the assay was immunoSEQ multiplex PCR. The sample yields about 350,000 clones, about 87% seen once. The sequences come from peripheral blood, collected in a trial of Ad26.COV2.S vaccine versus placebo. These receptors came from a person between 18 and 60 years old who received the Ad26.COV2.S COVID-19 vaccine or a placebo. Both conserved end residues are part of each CDR3. D genes are given only for firm matches. Rows give clone size only sometimes, using once, few, many, or a class for an expanded clone.

>TRBJ1-1|NA|TRBV27|NA
CASSLSWNTEAFF
>TRBJ2-5|NA|TRBV4-3|NA
CASSPSWGYQETQYF
>TRBJ1-5|NA|TRBV7-8|once
CASSSGGRGNQPQHF
>TRBJ2-6|NA|TRBV9|NA
CASSVTGSGANVLTF
>TRBJ2-4|NA|TRBV19|NA
CASSQGGVVAKNIQYF
>TRBJ2-1|TRBD2|TRBV28|NA
CASSSIRSAGAYNEQFF
>TRBJ1-1|NA|TRBV6-1|NA
CASSEEGGRTEAFF
>TRBJ2-3|NA|TRBV4-2|NA
CASSQVTGEGTQYF
>TRBJ1-5|NA|TRBV3-1/TRBV3-2|few
CASSQGRGNQPQHF
>TRBJ1-1|NA|TRBV5-4|NA
CASTPAPGKRDTEAFF
>TRBJ2-2|NA|TRBV11-2|NA
CASSLLVGELFF
>TRBJ2-5|TRBD2|TRBV7-9|NA
CASSPILAGGVTYF
>TRBJ2-2|TRBD2|TRBV6-5|NA
CASRTGTRYTGELFF
>TRBJ1-1|NA|TRBV3-1/TRBV3-2|NA
CASSQDRGLNTEAFF
>TRBJ1-1|NA|TRBV2|few
CASSAGVVWAEAFF
>TRBJ1-2|TRBD1|TRBV3-1/TRBV3-2|NA
CASSQVAGTGRFYGYTF
>TRBJ1-2|NA|TRBV27|NA
CASSTSGTDFYYTF
>TRBJ1-3|NA|TRBV6-5|NA
CASSTTGNTIYF
>TRBJ2-1|TRBD2|TRBV9|NA
CASSLAPSGTYNEQFF
>TRBJ1-2|TRBD1|TRBV25-1|NA
CASRKTGTADGYTF
>TRBJ1-4|NA|TRBV7-9|NA
CASSLDGAGTNEKLFF
>TRBJ1-5|NA|TRBV18|NA
CASSPPNQPQHF
>TRBJ2-7|TRBD1|TRBV9|NA
CASSGGTGGYEQYF
>TRBJ2-5|TRBD1|TRBV29-1|NA
CSVEDWDRGSWETQYF
>TRBJ1-5|TRBD1|TRBV2|NA
CASRNGQGRRQPQHF
>TRBJ2-3|TRBD1|TRBV11-2|NA
CASSWTGGFGTDTQYF
>TRBJ2-7|TRBD1|TRBV19|NA
CASSIVQGAYEQYF
>TRBJ2-1|TRBD1|TRBV7-9|once
CASSFGQGGYNEQFF
>TRBJ1-1|NA|TRBV5-6|NA
CASSWGPRGRTEAFF
>TRBJ2-2|NA|TRBV11-2|once
CASSPYRAHTGELFF
>TRBJ2-2|TRBD2|TRBV9|NA
CASSVGGSNTGELFF
>TRBJ1-2|NA|TRBV4-3|NA
CASSQGSPASGYTF
>TRBJ2-7|TRBD1|TRBV7-2|NA
CASSVDRGYEQYF
>TRBJ1-1|NA|TRBV19|NA
CASSGENTEAFF
>TRBJ2-7|NA|TRBV29-1|NA
CSVAGRSYEQYF
>TRBJ2-4|NA|TRBV4-2|once
CASSPSLRGGLTLAKNIQYF
>TRBJ2-7|TRBD1|TRBV27|NA
CASSLGQGVYEQYF
>TRBJ1-1|NA|TRBV12-3/TRBV12-4|NA
CASSLMEGTEAFF
>TRBJ2-3|NA|TRBV28|NA
CASSPTAVDTQYF
>TRBJ2-1|NA|TRBV5-4|once
CASSLAWGYPSNNEQFF
>TRBJ2-5|NA|TRBV5-1|NA
CASLTTGSRTQYF
>TRBJ2-5|NA|TRBV7-9|NA
CASSLTQGVETQYF
>TRBJ2-1|NA|TRBV18|NA
CASSPFTGRGSYNEQFF
>TRBJ2-3|NA|TRBV9|NA
CASSVTLTDTQYF
>TRBJ1-1|NA|TRBV4-3|NA
CASSQDKKMNTEAFF
>TRBJ2-1|TRBD2|TRBV9|NA
CASSLRATGGNEQFF
>TRBJ2-1|NA|TRBV28|NA
CASSGNIGGISYNEQFF
>TRBJ2-2|NA|TRBV15|NA
CATSRDRGMAGELFF
>TRBJ1-2|NA|TRBV12-3/TRBV12-4|NA
CASSQGRSYGYTF
>TRBJ2-1|NA|TRBV7-9|NA
CASSRTRTNEQFF
>TRBJ1-2|NA|TRBV27|NA
CASRLKGIGGYTF
>TRBJ1-4|NA|TRBV5-1|NA
CASRGTGSSNEKLFF
>TRBJ2-1|NA|TRBV28|NA
CASSADLSSYNEQFF
>TRBJ2-7|TRBD1|TRBV7-9|NA
CASSLNRGSYEQYF
>TRBJ1-4|NA|TRBV7-3|NA
CASSEMLPPNEKLFF